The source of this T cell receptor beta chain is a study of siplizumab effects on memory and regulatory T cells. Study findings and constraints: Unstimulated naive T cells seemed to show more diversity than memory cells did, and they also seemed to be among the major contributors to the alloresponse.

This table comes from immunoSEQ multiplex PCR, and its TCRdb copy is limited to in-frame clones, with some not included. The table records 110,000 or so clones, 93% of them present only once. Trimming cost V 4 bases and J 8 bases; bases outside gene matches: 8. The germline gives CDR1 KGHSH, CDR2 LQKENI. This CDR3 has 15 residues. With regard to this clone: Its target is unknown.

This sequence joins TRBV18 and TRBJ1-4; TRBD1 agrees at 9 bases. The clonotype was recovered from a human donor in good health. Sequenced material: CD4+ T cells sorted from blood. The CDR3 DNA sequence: TGTGCCAGCTCACAGCCACAGGGGGCCCGGGAAAAACTGTTTTTT. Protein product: CASSQPQGAREKLFF.